These 27 T cell receptor beta chains originate from one sample sequenced in a study of vaccination and CD4 T cells after COVID-19 (dated by TCRdb to 2022 to 2024). No cognate antigen is known for these TCRs. The treatment or condition label for this specimen denotes: roughly 10-day PBMC culture with coronavirus spike peptide pools or control peptides (ViraFEST assay). Libraries were made using PCR. Instrument used: Illumina iSeq 100. DNA from cultured CD4+ T cells was subjected to TCR sequencing with the Oncomine TCR Beta short-read assay at the Johns Hopkins FTIC core. TCRdb reworked the public reads: Q25 trimming with fastp, MiXCR clone assembly, productive beta chains retained. Rows merge per CDR3 protein into single entries with the most common DNA and genes. The sample table holds 14,000 to 15,000 distinct CDR3 sequences, of which about 45% were seen once. Clones ranked in the top ten supply roughly 8.8% of the sample.

The sample taken for sequencing was CD4+ T cells from blood, cultured in vitro. The receptors derive from a human donor who had recovered from COVID-19.

This clonotype appeared a single time. J is TRBJ1-1 and V is TRBV11-2; D might be TRBD1 (5 bases). Trimming stripped 5 bases from V and 4 bases from J, with 17 bases between. From germline, CDR1 is SGHAT and CDR2 FQNNGV. This CDR3 comprises 15 residues. The chain's CDR3 is CASSPRLGRATEAFF. CDR3 nucleotide sequence: TGTGCCAGCAGCCCCCGGTTGGGCAGGGCCACTGAAGCTTTCTTT.

This clonotype occurred once. The chain carries TRBV19 and TRBJ1-3, with D uncertain. V lost 3 bases, J lost 0 bases, and 6 bases lay in between. In germline, CDR1 is LNHDA, CDR2 SQIVND (reference sequence). This CDR3 is 14 amino acids long. CDR3 in DNA: TGTGCCAGTAGTATTCGAAACTCTGGAAACACCATATATTTT. Protein: CASSIRNSGNTIYF.

This chain connects TRBV6-1 to TRBJ2-1, with D maybe TRBD1 (6 bases). CDR3 length: 14 amino acids. CDR1 is MNHNS and CDR2 is SASEGT in the germline V gene. V lost 7 bases and J 3 bases, leaving 13 bases between the germline ends. As DNA, the CDR3 is TGTGCCAGCATCCAGGGGCAGGACTACAATGAGCAGTTCTTC. As protein: CASIQGQDYNEQFF.

V is TRBV11-2 and J is TRBJ1-2; perhaps TRBD1 as D (6 bases). Trimming pared 5 bases from V and 5 bases from J, leaving 18 bases between. Germline assignment: CDR1 SGHAT and CDR2 FQNNGV. This CDR3 has 15 residues. The CDR3 DNA reads TGTGCCAGCAGCGGGGGGCTCAGCCTGCTTTATGGCTACACCTTC. It codes for CASSGGLSLLYGYTF.

This chain links TRBV20-1 with TRBJ2-5, with D perhaps matching TRBD2 (6 bases). The CDR3 sequence is 11 residues long. The germline V gene encodes CDR1 DFQATT and CDR2 SNEGSKA (reference sequence). The CDR3 protein is CSRLGGETQYF. CDR3 coding DNA: TGCAGCCGCCTGGGGGGAGAGACCCAGTACTTC.

The V and J genes are TRBV18 and TRBJ1-1; no clear D gene. V was pared by 3 bases and J by 2 bases, with 16 bases between. The CDR3 extends over 16 amino acids. CDR1 is KGHSH, CDR2 LQKENI, per germline. CDR3 DNA sequence: TGTGCCAGCTCACCCACCAAGGGAGGCCCCAACACTGAAGCTTTCTTT. As protein: CASSPTKGGPNTEAFF.

This clonotype was counted a few times. Mismatch with germline at one junction end may stem from a read error. V and J are TRBV7-7 and TRBJ1-4; D is ambiguous. This CDR3 has 13 amino acids. Germline CDR1 and CDR2: SSHAT and FNYEAQ (reference sequence). CDR3 sequence: CASSLGSNEKLFF. The CDR3, as DNA: TGTGCTAGCAGCTTAGGGTCTAATGAAAAACTGTTTTTT.

The chain is built from TRBV6-1 and TRBJ2-7, with TRBD2 matching over 14 bases. Losses at the gene ends were 8 bases for V and 7 bases for J; bases not matched to a gene: 7. The CDR3 runs 14 residues. Germline-derived CDR1 and CDR2 are MNHNS and SASEGT. The chain's CDR3 is CASSTSGGAEEQYF. In nucleotides, the CDR3 is TGTGCCAGCTCGACTAGCGGGGGGGCGGAAGAGCAGTACTTC.

This clonotype was detected a few times. At one of its ends the junction is not consistent with the germline gene, which may arise from a read error. The chain couples TRBV7-7 to TRBJ2-5; D perhaps matches TRBD2 (7 bases). The CDR3 is 16 residues long. Per germline, CDR1 SSHAT and CDR2 FNYEAQ (reference sequence). CDR3 nucleotides: TGTGCTAGCAGCTCGGATGCGGCGGGGGCTTCGGGGACCCAGTACTTC. Translating gives CASSSDAAGASGTQYF.

The CDR3 DNA follows: TGTGCCTGGACGACAGGGAATTCACCCCTCCACTTT. As protein: CAWTTGNSPLHF. This chain joins TRBV30 and TRBJ1-6, with 7 nucleotides matching TRBD1. Germline CDR1 GTSNPN, CDR2 SVGIG (reference sequence). Germline trimming cut 4 bases from V and 7 bases from J; bases unmatched to any gene: 1. The CDR3 extends over 12 amino acids.

The chain employs TRBV6-2 or TRBV6-3 and TRBJ2-7; 7 bases are a match to TRBD2. V was clipped by 5 bases and J by 0 bases; unmatched bases: 4. Germline-derived CDR1 and CDR2 are MNHEY and SVGEGT. The CDR3 consists of 14 residues. The CDR3 sequence is CASSPAGSSYEQYF. In nucleotides, the CDR3 is TGTGCCAGCAGTCCAGCGGGGAGCTCCTACGAGCAGTACTTC.

The rearrangement links TRBV6-1 to TRBJ1-2; the D gene is possibly TRBD1 (5 bases). The CDR3 is 13 amino acids. CDR1 is MNHNS and CDR2 is SASEGT in the germline V gene. V was clipped by 6 bases and J by 2 bases, with 10 bases between them. This CDR3 reads CASRMDKNYGYTF. CDR3 coding DNA: TGTGCCAGCAGGATGGACAAGAACTATGGCTACACCTTC.

The CDR3 DNA sequence: TGTGCCAGTAGTATTAGGGCGGGAACCCCCTACGAGCAGTACTTC. Translation gives CASSIRAGTPYEQYF. The rearrangement uses TRBV19 and TRBJ2-7, with D possibly being TRBD2 (6 bases). The CDR3 is 15 residues long. V lost 3 bases to trimming and J lost 2 bases, with 14 bases between them. Germline-derived CDR1 and CDR2 are LNHDA and SQIVND (reference sequence).

V gene TRBV2 combines with J gene TRBJ1-5; D possibly corresponds to TRBD1 (6 bases). V was clipped by 2 bases and J by 0 bases, with 8 bases between them. Germline V gene data show CDR1 as SNHLY and CDR2 as FYNNEI. The CDR3 is 15 amino acids. CDR3 in amino acids: CASSETGNSNQPQHF. For the CDR3, the DNA is TGTGCCAGCAGTGAAACAGGGAATAGCAATCAGCCCCAGCATTTT.

This clonotype has only a few counts. J is TRBJ2-2 and V is TRBV6-5; 10 bases line up with TRBD1. Germline trimming cut 2 bases from V and 6 bases from J; bases unmatched to any gene: 6. CDR1 MNHEY and CDR2 SVGAGI come from the germline V gene. The CDR3 length is 16 residues. CDR3 nucleotide sequence: TGTGCCAGCAGTTACCCCGGGACAGGGGCGGCCGGGGAGCTGTTTTTT. Its protein is CASSYPGTGAAGELFF.

The V gene is TRBV20-1, the J gene TRBJ1-1; D is ambiguous. CDR1 and CDR2 (germline): DFQATT, SNEGSKA (reference sequence). Trimming took 3 bases from V and 1 from J, leaving 9 bases between them. The CDR3 is 13 residues long. The CDR3 DNA follows: TGCAGTGCTAGTCGGGCAGAGAACACTGAAGCTTTCTTT. Encoded protein: CSASRAENTEAFF.

The V call is TRBV20-1, the J call TRBJ1-2; D unresolved. The V end lost 6 bases, the J end lost 4 bases, and 15 bases lay between the germline ends. The CDR3 extends over 13 amino acids. CDR1 is DFQATT, CDR2 SNEGSKA, per germline (reference sequence). Here the CDR3 reads CSALAGAGYGYTF. CDR3 coding DNA: TGCAGTGCCCTAGCGGGCGCGGGCTATGGCTACACCTTC.

The chain has TRBV24-1 and TRBJ2-1; D unresolved. V dropped 1 base and J dropped 0 bases, with 12 bases sitting between them. Germline V CDR1 and CDR2: KGHDR, SFDVKD. The CDR3 has 17 amino acids. Here the CDR3 DNA reads TGTGCCACCAGTGATTTTAACGCGATTAACTCCTACAATGAGCAGTTCTTC. This translates into CATSDFNAINSYNEQFF.

This clonotype was observed a few times. This chain links TRBV6-2 or TRBV6-3 with TRBJ1-2; D is perhaps TRBD1 (5 bases). The CDR3 runs 13 residues. The V gene lost 7 bases and the J gene lost 5 bases, with 14 bases spanning the gap. The germline V gene encodes CDR1 MNHEY and CDR2 SVGEGT. The CDR3 sequence: CASTTAGFYGYTF. CDR3 in DNA: TGTGCCAGCACCACGGCAGGGTTTTATGGCTACACCTTC.

This clonotype occurred a few times. V gene TRBV12-5 combines with J gene TRBJ1-2; 12 bases match TRBD1. The CDR3 loop spans 16 amino acids. J gave up 6 bases and V 1 base, and 6 bases lay outside the gene matches. The germline CDR1 and CDR2 sequences are LGHNT and FRNRAP. CDR3 region: CASGLGHGTGGNGYTF. In DNA form, the CDR3 reads TGTGCTAGTGGTTTGGGCCACGGGACAGGGGGCAATGGCTACACCTTC.

In this sample, this clonotype turned up once. The chain employs TRBV11-3 and TRBJ2-5; a possible D gene is TRBD1 (6 bases). CDR3 length: 15 residues. From germline, CDR1 is SGHNT and CDR2 YENEEA. The ends were cut back, 1 base at V and 5 bases at J, with 14 bases in the middle. CDR3 sequence (DNA): TGTGCCAGCAGCTTAGCCGGGACCCAGGGGGAGACCCAGTACTTC. Its protein is CASSLAGTQGETQYF.

This clonotype turned up a few times. This chain uses TRBV20-1 with TRBJ1-2, with TRBD1 matching 7 bases. Germline CDR1 reads DFQATT; CDR2 reads SNEGSKA (reference sequence). V shed 6 bases, J shed 5 bases, and the junction held 9 bases outside the gene matches. This CDR3 has 13 residues. The CDR3 nucleotides are TGCAGTGCCACGACAGGGTTTGGGTATGGCTACACCTTC. Protein product: CSATTGFGYGYTF.

The J gene is TRBJ1-6, the V gene TRBV5-1; D is unresolved. The CDR3 sequence is 17 residues long. Between the trimmed V and J ends, which lost 5 bases and 0 bases, there was a span of 15 bases. Per the germline V gene, CDR1 is SGHRS and CDR2 is YFSETQ. CDR3 amino acids: CASRPEVGYSYNSPLHF. In DNA, the CDR3 is TGCGCCAGCAGACCGGAGGTAGGGTACTCCTATAATTCACCCCTCCACTTT. Full variable domain (missing parts from reference TRBV5-1 and TRBJ1-6): KAGVTQTPRYLIKTRGQQVTLSCSPISGHRSVSWYQQTPGQGLQFLFEYFSETQRNKGNFPGRFSGRQFSNSRSEMNVSTLELGDSALYLCASRPEVGYSYNSPLHFGNGTRLTVT.

This clonotype has a handful of counts. The CDR3, as DNA: TGCGCCAGCAGCCTCGCGGGTGATGGCTACACCTTC. Translation: CASSLAGDGYTF. This sequence joins TRBV5-1 and TRBJ1-2; D is unclear. Germline CDR1 reads SGHRS; CDR2 reads YFSETQ. This CDR3 comprises 12 residues. V was cut by 4 bases and J by 6 bases, with 10 bases left in between.

The chain couples TRBV6-4 to TRBJ2-1; perhaps D is TRBD1 or TRBD2 (5 bases each). This CDR3 comprises 13 residues. The V end was cut by 6 bases, the J end by 3 bases, with 9 bases between. CDR1 and CDR2 from the germline V gene are MRHNA and SNTAGT. The CDR3 DNA follows: TGTGCCAGCAGCGGGACCAGCTACAATGAGCAGTTCTTC. Residues: CASSGTSYNEQFF.

The genes are TRBV6-2 or TRBV6-3 and TRBJ2-7; 7 bases line up with TRBD1. Trimming at V came to 6 bases and at J to 2 bases, leaving 1 base not matched to a gene. The germline V gene has CDR1 MNHEY and CDR2 SVGEGT. The CDR3 is made up of 12 amino acids. The CDR3 coding sequence is TGTGCCAGCAGGACAGGGACCTACGAGCAGTACTTC. Translated: CASRTGTYEQYF.

By its share, this clonotype is large. This chain uses TRBV24-1 with TRBJ1-1, with D perhaps matching TRBD1 (6 bases). CDR3 length: 14 amino acids. From germline, CDR1 is KGHDR and CDR2 SFDVKD. Trimming shortened V by 2 bases and J by 7 bases, and 13 bases separated the two germline ends. The chain's CDR3 is CATSDSGTGLEAFF. The CDR3 coding sequence is TGTGCCACCAGTGATTCAGGAACAGGGCTTGAAGCTTTCTTT.